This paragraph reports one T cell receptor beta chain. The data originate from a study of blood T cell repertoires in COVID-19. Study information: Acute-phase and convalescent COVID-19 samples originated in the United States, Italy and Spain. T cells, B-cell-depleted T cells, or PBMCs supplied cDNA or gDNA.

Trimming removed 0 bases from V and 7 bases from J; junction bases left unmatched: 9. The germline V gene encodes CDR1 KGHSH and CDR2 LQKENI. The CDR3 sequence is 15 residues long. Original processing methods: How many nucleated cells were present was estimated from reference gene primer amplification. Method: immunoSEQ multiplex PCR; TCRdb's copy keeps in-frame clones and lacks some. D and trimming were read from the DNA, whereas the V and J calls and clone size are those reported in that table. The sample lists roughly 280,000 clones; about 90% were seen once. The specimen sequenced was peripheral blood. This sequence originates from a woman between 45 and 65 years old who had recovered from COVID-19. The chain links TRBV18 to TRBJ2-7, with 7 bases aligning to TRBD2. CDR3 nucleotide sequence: TGTGCCAGCTCACCACCCAGCGGGGCCGAAGGTGAGCAGTACTTC. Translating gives CASSPPSGAEGEQYF.